A single sample gave rise to the 6 T cell receptor beta chains below, sequenced in a study of shared clonotypes between healthy human individuals. TCRdb keeps only in-frame clones here, not all; method: immunoSEQ multiplex PCR. The sample lists 1.5 million to 2.5 million clones, just under 95% seen once, with 0.9% to 1.5% in the top ten. Naive CD8 cells comprised CD45RO-negative, CCR7-positively selected cells, excluding terminally differentiated effector memory CD45RA+ cells. The sequencing sample was made of naive CD8+ T cells sorted from blood. Source of these receptors: a man aged 18 to 29 in good health.

This clone was seen once. The J gene is TRBJ2-7, the V gene TRBV4-1, with no clear D. The length of the CDR3 is 15 residues. V gave up 0 bases and J gave up 2 bases, with 11 bases separating them. The germline CDR1 and CDR2 sequences are MGHRA and YSYEKL. The CDR3 bases are TGCGCCAGCAGCCAAGATAATTCGGAAACCTACGAGCAGTACTTC. This sequence encodes CASSQDNSETYEQYF.

The V gene is TRBV2, the J gene TRBJ1-1, with D tentatively TRBD1 (5 bases). Germline assignment: CDR1 SNHLY and CDR2 FYNNEI. Trimming shortened V by 4 bases and J by 6 bases, and 12 bases separated the two germline ends. CDR3 length: 13 residues. The CDR3 reads CASSAQGAPEAFF. The CDR3 DNA is TGTGCCAGCAGTGCCCAAGGGGCTCCTGAAGCTTTCTTT.

The rearrangement uses TRBV30 and TRBJ2-3, with 7 positions matching TRBD2. Germline lookup yields CDR1 GTSNPN and CDR2 SVGIG (reference sequence). The V and J ends lost 3 bases and 6 bases, in that order; junction bases with no gene match: 15. The CDR3 length is 16 residues. CDR3 in amino acids: CAWRPWGTTLVDTQYF. The CDR3 DNA reads TGTGCCTGGAGACCGTGGGGGACTACCCTTGTGGATACGCAGTATTTT.

The chain uses TRBV23-1 and TRBJ2-7, with 7 nucleotides matching TRBD1. TRBV23-1 is an ORF for which the function is uncertain. There are 18 residues in the CDR3. Unmatched junction bases numbered 12, after V lost 0 bases and J lost 1 base. This CDR3 is CASSQSNFPAGGSYEQYF. The CDR3 coding sequence is TGCGCCAGCAGTCAATCGAATTTTCCGGCAGGGGGATCCTACGAGCAGTACTTC.

The gene calls are TRBV7-2 and TRBJ2-1, with 9 bases identical to TRBD2. Germline V gives CDR1 SGHTA, CDR2 FQGNSA. Trimming at V came to 2 bases and at J to 9 bases, leaving 5 bases not matched to a gene. There are 14 residues in the CDR3. The chain's CDR3 is CASSLLAGVAEQFF. Written as DNA, the CDR3 is TGTGCCAGCAGCTTATTAGCGGGAGTGGCTGAGCAGTTCTTC.

V usage is TRBV5-8 and J usage is TRBJ2-5, with D maybe TRBD2 (6 bases). Looked up from germline, CDR1 is SGHTS and CDR2 is YDEGEE. The CDR3 sequence is 13 residues long. With 6 bases removed from V and 5 bases from J, the gap between germline ends came to 14 bases. CDR3 sequence: CASNIGGSETQYF. CDR3 nucleotides: TGTGCCAGCAACATTGGGGGGTCGGAGACCCAGTACTTC.